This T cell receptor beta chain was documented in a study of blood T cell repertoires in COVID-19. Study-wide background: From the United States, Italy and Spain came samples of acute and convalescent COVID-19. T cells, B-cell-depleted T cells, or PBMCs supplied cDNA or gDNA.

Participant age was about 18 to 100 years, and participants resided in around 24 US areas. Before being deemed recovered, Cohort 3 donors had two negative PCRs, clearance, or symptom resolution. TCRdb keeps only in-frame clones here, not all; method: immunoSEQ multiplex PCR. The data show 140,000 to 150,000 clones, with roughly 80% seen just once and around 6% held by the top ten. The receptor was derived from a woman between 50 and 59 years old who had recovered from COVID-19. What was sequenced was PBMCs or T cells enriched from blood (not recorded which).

The CDR3 here is CASSDRDRVWEFF. DNA of the CDR3: TGTGCCAGCAGCGACCGGGACAGGGTTTGGGAGTTCTTC. The genes are TRBV7-2 and TRBJ2-1; TRBD1 matches 9 bases. Germline V gene sequence: CDR1 SGHTA, CDR2 FQGNSA. With 5 bases clipped from V and 14 bases from J, the junction kept 10 bases outside the gene matches. The CDR3 consists of 13 residues. Complete variable domain (other parts from reference TRBV7-2 and TRBJ2-1): GAGVSQSPSNKVTEKGKDVELRCDPISGHTALYWYRQSLGQGLEFLIYFQGNSAPDKSGLPSDRFSAERTGGSVSTLTIQRTQQEDSAVYLCASSDRDRVWEFFGPGTRLTVL.